Listed here are 12 T cell receptor beta chains from one sample, sequenced in a study of blood T cells in healthy people across ages (dated by TCRdb to the mid-2010s). Library generation was performed with 5' RACE. A second roughly 6 to 11 cycle PCR used a sample-barcoded 5' primer and a J-beta primer mix. TCRdb took the public reads, trimmed them with fastp at Q25, ran MiXCR for clone calling and kept in-frame beta chains. Here each entry gathers all rows of one CDR3 protein and keeps the most common genes and DNA. Here the sample has 1.8 million or so distinct CDR3 sequences; approximately 40% occur a single time. The ten largest clones take up about 21% of the sample. Sequenced material: blood. Source of these receptors: a human donor in good health.

The genes are TRBV7-9 and TRBJ2-1; a possible D gene is TRBD2 (7 bases). V was clipped by 7 bases and J by 2 bases, with 12 bases between them. Germline V lookup: CDR1 SEHNR, CDR2 FQNEAQ (reference sequence). The CDR3 is 14 residues long. As DNA, the CDR3 is TGTGCCAGCAACCCGGGGGGCGCCTACAATGAGCAGTTCTTC. Its translation: CASNPGGAYNEQFF.

The chain is built from TRBV6-2 or TRBV6-3 and TRBJ1-2, with 12 bases matching TRBD1. The CDR3 has 17 amino acids. V was pared by 6 bases and J by 5 bases, with 13 bases of the junction left unmatched. The germline V gene encodes CDR1 MNHEY and CDR2 SVGEGT. Here the CDR3 DNA reads TGTGCCAGCAGCCTTGCCGGGACAGGGGGCGTGAGATATGGCTACACCTTC. Its translation is CASSLAGTGGVRYGYTF.

V and J are TRBV3-1 and TRBJ1-2, with no clear D. The ends were cut back, 1 base at V and 3 bases at J, with 9 bases in the middle. The CDR3 totals 14 residues. The germline CDR1 and CDR2 sequences are LGHDT and YNNKEL (reference sequence). The CDR3 DNA is TGTGCCAGCAGCCAAGTTAGAACAGACTATGGCTACACCTTC. Translated, it gives CASSQVRTDYGYTF.

This clonotype turned up a few times. The J gene is TRBJ2-1, the V gene TRBV7-3; D not certain. The CDR3 spans 15 residues. Germline CDR1 SGHTA, CDR2 FQGTGA. The germline V and J ends were trimmed by 5 bases and 0 bases, with 11 bases remaining between them. The CDR3 protein is CASSRGGVSYNEQFF. The DNA for the CDR3 is TGTGCCAGCAGCCGCGGTGGGGTCTCCTACAATGAGCAGTTCTTC.

This clonotype occurred many times. A read error may produce the germline difference seen at one junction end. The chain uses TRBV5-1 and TRBJ2-7, with D uncertain. Per the germline V gene, CDR1 is SGHRS and CDR2 is YFSETQ. CDR3 size: 12 residues. The CDR3 reads CASSLDDYEQYF. The DNA for the CDR3 is TGTGCCAGCAGCTTAGATGACTACGAGCAGTACTTC.

This clonotype was counted between two and nine times. The chain links TRBV11-2 to TRBJ1-2, with D uncertain. Germline CDR1 SGHAT, CDR2 FQNNGV. V lost 0 bases to trimming and J lost 8 bases, with 10 bases between them. The length of the CDR3 is 13 residues. This CDR3 is CASSLDRSGGYTF. The CDR3 nucleotides are TGTGCCAGCAGCTTAGATCGGAGCGGGGGCTACACCTTC.

This clonotype has only a few counts. The chain carries TRBV5-1 and TRBJ1-5; no clear D gene. V lost 0 bases, J lost 5 bases, and 9 bases lay in between. The CDR3 totals 14 residues. CDR1 is SGHRS, CDR2 YFSETQ, per germline. CDR3 DNA: TGCGCCAGCAGCTTGGACGTGGGCGATCAGCCCCAGCATTTT. Translated: CASSLDVGDQPQHF.

This clonotype was detected only once. The genes are TRBV12-3 or TRBV12-4 and TRBJ2-1; either TRBD1 or TRBD2 may fit D (5 bases each). This CDR3 spans 15 amino acids. V was cut by 6 bases and J by 1 base, with 13 bases left in between. This chain's CDR3 is CASRTGGGSYNEQFF. The CDR3 DNA sequence: TGTGCCAGCAGGACTGGTGGGGGTTCCTACAATGAGCAGTTCTTC.

A few counts support this clonotype. One end of the junction fails to match germline, which may point to a read error. The chain carries TRBV7-9 and TRBJ2-1; TRBD2 is a possible D gene (6 bases). The CDR3 extends over 14 amino acids. CDR1 and CDR2 (germline): SEHNR, FQNEAQ (reference sequence). The DNA of the CDR3 is TGTGCCAGCAGTTTAGGGGACTTTTACAATGAGCAGTTCTTC. Its translation: CASSLGDFYNEQFF.

About this clonotype itself: At one end the junction does not follow the germline gene, possibly because of a read error. The genes are TRBV7-2 and TRBJ2-4; D is unresolved. CDR3 length equals 13 residues. Germline V lookup: CDR1 SGHTA, CDR2 FQGNSA. CDR3 residues: CASSLKVENILYF. The CDR3 DNA reads as TGTGCCAGCAGCTTAAAGGTTGAGAACATTCTGTACTTC. The variable domain in full, completed from reference TRBV7-2 and TRBJ2-4, reads GAGVSQSPSNKVTEKGKDVELRCDPISGHTALYWYRQSLGQGLEFLIYFQGNSAPDKSGLPSDRFSAERTGGSVSTLTIQRTQQEDSAVYLCASSLKVENILYFGAGTRLSVL.

This clonotype was found a few times. CDR3 in amino acids: CASRKDKSSYNEQFF. The CDR3 coding sequence is TGTGCCAGCAGAAAAGACAAGAGCTCCTACAATGAGCAGTTCTTC. The chain is built from TRBV5-4 and TRBJ2-1, with D hard to call. With 5 bases removed from V and 0 bases from J, the gap between germline ends came to 12 bases. The CDR3 covers 15 residues. The V gene's germline CDR1 is SGHNT and CDR2 YYREEE (reference sequence). The full variable domain, with the rest looked up from reference TRBV5-4 and TRBJ2-1, is ETGVTQSPTHLIKTRGQQVTLRCSSQSGHNTVSWYQQALGQGPQFIFQYYREEENGRGNFPPRFSGLQFPNYSSELNVNALELDDSALYLCASRKDKSSYNEQFFGPGTRLTVL.

This clonotype came up a few times. The CDR3 DNA reads TGTGCCAGCAGCACAGACTACTACTCCTACGAGCAGTACTTC. Translated, it gives CASSTDYYSYEQYF. The chain couples TRBV7-9 to TRBJ2-7; maybe TRBD2 (5 bases). The CDR3 consists of 14 residues. The V gene lost 5 bases and the J gene lost 0 bases, with 11 bases spanning the gap. Germline CDR1 reads SEHNR; CDR2 reads FQNEAQ (reference sequence).